The 23 T cell receptor beta chains presented below share a single source sample, sequenced in a study of T-cell memory formation after mild COVID-19. TCRdb recomputed calls from the 5' RACE reads with MiXCR, one row per CDR3 protein. This table has 250,000 to 350,000 distinct CDR3 sequences, approximately 19% appearing once. The sample was PBMCs or a T cell subset sorted from them (not recorded which). The receptor source for this set is a man between 18 and 29 years old who had mild COVID-19 (a few samples of this study predate the infection). Cell type and time point are not known.

V is TRBV4-3 and J is TRBJ2-7, with 7 nucleotides matching TRBD1. The junction had 13 bases not matched to a gene; V was cut back by 2 bases and J by 9 bases. This CDR3 has 15 amino acids. Germline assignment: CDR1 LGHNA and CDR2 YSLEER. Written as DNA, the CDR3 is TGCGCCAGCAGCCAATTTGGAGGACAGGAATGGGGGCAGTACTTC. Its translation is CASSQFGGQEWGQYF.

Only one count was recorded for this clonotype. The chain has TRBV7-2 and TRBJ1-4; no clear D. The V end lost 3 bases, the J end lost 6 bases, and 8 bases lay between the germline ends. The CDR3 has 13 residues. The germline V gene has CDR1 SGHTA and CDR2 FQGNSA. The CDR3 nucleotides read TGTGCCAGCAGCTTTAACCGTTATGAAAAACTGTTTTTT. Its translation is CASSFNRYEKLFF.

This clonotype has just one count. The gene calls are TRBV6-2 or TRBV6-3 and TRBJ1-5; D unresolved. The length of the CDR3 is 14 residues. Looked up from germline, CDR1 is MNHEY and CDR2 is SVGEGT. V lost 1 base and J 5 bases, leaving 9 bases between the germline ends. The CDR3 DNA reads as TGTGCCAGCAGTTACTGGACGTTAGATCAGCCCCAGCATTTT. It translates to CASSYWTLDQPQHF.

This clonotype has more than one count but fewer than ten. This rearrangement joins TRBV4-3 to TRBJ1-1; D unclear. The CDR3 is 14 amino acids. V was cut by 4 bases and J by 8 bases, with 17 bases left in between. Germline assignment: CDR1 LGHNA and CDR2 YSLEER. The CDR3 nucleotides read TGCGCCAGCAGCCGGCGAGAGGGCGGCAGCGAAGCTTTCTTT. Translated: CASSRREGGSEAFF.

There are a few counts of this clonotype. The J gene is TRBJ1-5, the V gene TRBV5-6; D not certain. Germline V CDR1 and CDR2: SGHDT, YYEEEE. The CDR3 is 14 amino acids. Trimming cost V 3 bases and J 7 bases, with 14 bases left between them. The CDR3: CASSSSPTEQPQHF. CDR3 nucleotide sequence: TGTGCCAGCAGCTCTAGTCCGACCGAGCAGCCCCAGCATTTT. Full variable domain (rest looked up from reference TRBV5-6 and TRBJ1-5): DAGVTQSPTHLIKTRGQQVTLRCSPKSGHDTVSWYQQALGQGPQFIFQYYEEEERQRGNFPDRFSGHQFPNYSSELNVNALLLGDSALYLCASSSSPTEQPQHFGDGTRLSIL.

The V gene is TRBV9, the J gene TRBJ2-1; no clear D gene. Germline CDR1 SGDLS, CDR2 YYNGEE. The CDR3 is made up of 13 amino acids. Between the trimmed V and J ends, which lost 1 base and 5 bases, there was a span of 7 bases. CDR3 sequence: CASSVSGDNEQFF. The CDR3 DNA follows: TGTGCCAGCAGCGTAAGTGGGGACAATGAGCAGTTCTTC.

This clonotype has only a few counts. V gene TRBV6-2 or TRBV6-3 combines with J gene TRBJ2-1, with 10 bases matching TRBD2. The trim removed 8 bases at V and 8 bases at J, leaving 12 bases unmatched. The CDR3 spans 15 residues. Germline V gives CDR1 MNHEY, CDR2 SVGEGT. CDR3 DNA sequence: TGTGCCAGCGTTTGGCCCAGCGGGGGGGCGGATGAGCAGTTCTTC. Translating it yields CASVWPSGGADEQFF.

The sample holds a few counts of this clonotype. The chain joins TRBV24-1 to TRBJ2-3; D unresolved. The CDR3 runs 11 residues. V was cut by 4 bases and J by 3 bases, with 1 base left in between. Looked up from germline, CDR1 is KGHDR and CDR2 is SFDVKD. CDR3 coding DNA: TGTGCCACCAGTGAGACAGATACGCAGTATTTT. Translating it yields CATSETDTQYF.

The chain combines TRBV5-1 with TRBJ2-5; maybe TRBD2 (6 bases). From germline, CDR1 is SGHRS and CDR2 YFSETQ. CDR3 size: 14 residues. Trimming removed 5 bases at V and 5 bases at J, with 16 bases between. In nucleotides, the CDR3 is TGCGCCAGCAGAGACGGCGCCGGGGGTGAGACCCAGTACTTC. This gives the protein CASRDGAGGETQYF. Variable domain in full (rest from reference TRBV5-1 and TRBJ2-5): KAGVTQTPRYLIKTRGQQVTLSCSPISGHRSVSWYQQTPGQGLQFLFEYFSETQRNKGNFPGRFSGRQFSNSRSEMNVSTLELGDSALYLCASRDGAGGETQYFGPGTRLLVL.

The chain combines TRBV5-1 with TRBJ1-2; D not resolved. The V gene lost 4 bases and the J gene lost 1 base, with 11 bases spanning the gap. The CDR3 is made up of 14 amino acids. CDR1 is SGHRS and CDR2 is YFSETQ in the germline V gene. The CDR3, as DNA: TGCGCCAGCAGCCTCCTCGACGGTAACTATGGCTACACCTTC. It yields the protein CASSLLDGNYGYTF.

The chain couples TRBV3-1 to TRBJ1-2; D ambiguous. Germline values: CDR1 LGHDT, CDR2 YNNKEL (reference sequence). CDR3 length: 19 residues. The V gene lost 0 bases and the J gene lost 0 bases, with 20 bases spanning the gap. DNA for the CDR3: TGTGCCAGCAGCCAAGAGGTTCACTCCAAGGACGCCGCTAACTATGGCTACACCTTC. Translated, it gives CASSQEVHSKDAANYGYTF.

The J gene is TRBJ1-1, the V gene TRBV5-1, with unresolved D. V was pared by 7 bases and J by 0 bases, with 16 bases between. Per the germline V gene, CDR1 is SGHRS and CDR2 is YFSETQ. The CDR3 runs to 15 residues. CDR3 amino acids: CASAPRTVMNTEAFF. CDR3 nucleotides: TGCGCCAGCGCCCCCCGGACTGTTATGAACACTGAAGCTTTCTTT.

This clonotype was seen a few times. This chain links TRBV7-9 with TRBJ2-4, with 8 bases fitting TRBD1. Per the germline V gene, CDR1 is SEHNR and CDR2 is FQNEAQ (reference sequence). The V gene end was trimmed by 4 bases and the J gene end by 2 bases; junction bases not matched to a gene: 1. This CDR3 spans 14 amino acids. The CDR3 DNA is TGTGCCAGCAGCTACAGGGGGTCCAAAAACATTCAGTACTTC. This gives the protein CASSYRGSKNIQYF.

V and J are TRBV20-1 and TRBJ2-2; tentative D call: TRBD1 (5 bases). CDR3 size: 14 residues. Trimming removed 1 base at V and 6 bases at J, with 12 bases between. Germline values: CDR1 DFQATT, CDR2 SNEGSKA (reference sequence). CDR3 nucleotide sequence: TGCAGTGCTAGAGTATTTCAGGGCGCCGGGGAGCTGTTTTTT. Encoded protein: CSARVFQGAGELFF.

This clonotype appeared a few times. V gene TRBV3-1 combines with J gene TRBJ2-7; tentatively, D is TRBD1 or TRBD2 (5 bases each). With 6 bases removed from V and 11 bases from J, the gap between germline ends came to 14 bases. CDR3 length: 11 amino acids. Per germline, CDR1 LGHDT and CDR2 YNNKEL (reference sequence). CDR3 nucleotide sequence: TGTGCCAGCAGGGCCCAGGGAGAGGAGTACTTC. Translation: CASRAQGEEYF.

This clonotype was counted only a few times. This chain connects TRBV4-3 to TRBJ2-3; D possibly corresponds to TRBD1 (5 bases). V was clipped by 1 base and J by 1 base, with 9 bases between them. This CDR3 has 15 amino acids. The germline V gene encodes CDR1 LGHNA and CDR2 YSLEER. The CDR3 loop is CASSQGTRGTDTQYF. The CDR3 DNA reads as TGCGCCAGCAGCCAAGGGACAAGGGGCACAGATACGCAGTATTTT.

V usage is TRBV7-9 and J usage is TRBJ2-6; 7 bases align to TRBD1. Germline V gene sequence: CDR1 SEHNR, CDR2 FQNEAQ (reference sequence). V lost 6 bases and J lost 4; bases outside the gene matches: 9. The CDR3 is 16 residues long. The CDR3 spells CASRQTGEGGANVLTF. In nucleotides, the CDR3 is TGTGCCAGCAGGCAAACAGGGGAAGGAGGGGCCAACGTCCTGACTTTC.

The sample holds a few counts of this clonotype. The V and J genes are TRBV5-1 and TRBJ2-1; no clear D. V was trimmed by 0 bases and J by 5 bases, leaving 6 bases between them. Per the germline V gene, CDR1 is SGHRS and CDR2 is YFSETQ. The CDR3 totals 13 residues. CDR3 nucleotide sequence: TGCGCCAGCAGCTTGGGGGGTCACAATGAGCAGTTCTTC. It is translated as CASSLGGHNEQFF.

A few counts support this clonotype. The CDR3 DNA reads TGTGCCAGCAGCCACAAGAACACAGATACGCAGTATTTT. This encodes CASSHKNTDTQYF. This chain links TRBV3-1 with TRBJ2-3, with D hard to call. The V gene lost 3 bases and the J gene lost 2 bases, with 6 bases spanning the gap. The CDR3 extends over 13 amino acids. From germline, CDR1 is LGHDT and CDR2 YNNKEL (reference sequence).

V gene TRBV5-1 combines with J gene TRBJ2-5; 7 positions agree with TRBD1. There are 13 residues in the CDR3. V gave up 4 bases and J gave up 5 bases; unmatched junction bases: 5. The germline CDR1 and CDR2 sequences are SGHRS and YFSETQ. For the CDR3, the DNA is TGCGCCAGCAGCGAGGGGGCGGAGGAGACCCAGTACTTC. It encodes CASSEGAEETQYF. The full variable domain, in which reference TRBV5-1 and TRBJ2-5 provide the parts outside the CDR3, is KAGVTQTPRYLIKTRGQQVTLSCSPISGHRSVSWYQQTPGQGLQFLFEYFSETQRNKGNFPGRFSGRQFSNSRSEMNVSTLELGDSALYLCASSEGAEETQYFGPGTRLLVL.

The chain joins TRBV7-9 to TRBJ2-6; no clear D gene. CDR1 and CDR2 (germline): SEHNR, FQNEAQ (reference sequence). V was shortened by 5 bases and J by 4 bases, with 15 bases between the two germline ends. The CDR3 is 16 amino acids. CDR3 nucleotide sequence: TGTGCCAGCAGCCCCCGGCCCCGTGGAGGGGCCAACGTCCTGACTTTC. Residues: CASSPRPRGGANVLTF.

The sample holds a few counts of this clonotype. The V gene is TRBV5-1, the J gene TRBJ2-5; weak D call: TRBD2 (6 bases). Looked up from germline, CDR1 is SGHRS and CDR2 is YFSETQ. This CDR3 comprises 14 residues. Trimming shortened V by 2 bases and J by 4 bases, and 12 bases separated the two germline ends. The CDR3 here is CASSFDGGPETQYF. CDR3 nucleotide sequence: TGCGCCAGCAGCTTCGACGGGGGACCAGAGACCCAGTACTTC.

This chain joins TRBV6-5 and TRBJ2-3, with a tentative D call TRBD2 (5 bases). Germline V gene data show CDR1 as MNHEY and CDR2 as SVGAGI. The CDR3 has 12 residues. With 6 bases removed from V and 8 bases from J, the gap between germline ends came to 12 bases. CDR3 amino acids: CASRTGFGTQYF. CDR3 DNA: TGTGCCAGCAGGACGGGGTTCGGTACGCAGTATTTT.